This T cell receptor beta chain appears in the sequencing data of a study of cytomegalovirus exposure and HLA in healthy donors. Study-wide findings and caveats: Looking again later, the authors saw that most CMV-associated TCR beta chains seemed HLA-restricted. About 87% or about 30% of the time was how often most TCR beta V segments were productive, according to an earlier analysis. From TCR beta sequences, most subjects' HLA-A and HLA-B alleles were reportedly predicted accurately. Among the sequence variants, a highly shared cluster was likely an artifact of sequencing.

Concerning this clone itself: Antigen specificity is unknown.

Germline V lookup: CDR1 ENHRY, CDR2 SYGVKD. The CDR3 extends over 14 amino acids. V lost 6 bases to trimming and J lost 7 bases; unmatched junction nucleotides: 9. With 60 Vbeta and 13 Jbeta primers, the PCR was carried out. TCRdb's table, derived via immunoSEQ multiplex PCR, lists solely in-frame clones and lacks some. Recorded for this sample: some 46,000 clones. The specimen sequenced was PBMCs. The V and J genes are TRBV10-3 and TRBJ2-1; 7 bases align to TRBD2. The TCR comes from a woman aged 25 to 39 in good health and CMV-seronegative. The CDR3 DNA is TGTGCCATCAGAAACGCGGGAGATGGGAATGAGCAGTTCTTC. Residues: CAIRNAGDGNEQFF.